The following is a TCR beta chain sequence with its context. The data were obtained in a study of shared clonotypes between healthy human individuals. The authors' processing: Junction-only sequences without quality scores were provided by ImmunoSEQ, so filtering was different. Here immunoSEQ multiplex PCR was the method, and the copy in TCRdb shows in-frame clones only, minus some. For V, J and clone size, that table is used; D and trimming come from the DNA. The repertoire includes 700,000 or so clones, 72% of them detected once, and approximately 1.8% sits in the top ten. The material sequenced was memory CD4+ T cells sorted from blood. Sample subset: CD45RA-negative fraction. This receptor was taken from a woman in her thirties in good health.

The CDR3 is CASYGGHGHREAKNIQYF. CDR3 in DNA: TGTGCCAGCTACGGCGGCCACGGACACAGAGAGGCCAAAAACATTCAGTACTTC. The chain combines TRBV19 with TRBJ2-4, with a tentative D call TRBD1 (5 bases). Trimming stripped 9 bases from V and 1 base from J, with 25 bases between. This CDR3 comprises 18 residues. The V gene's germline CDR1 is LNHDA and CDR2 SQIVND (reference sequence).